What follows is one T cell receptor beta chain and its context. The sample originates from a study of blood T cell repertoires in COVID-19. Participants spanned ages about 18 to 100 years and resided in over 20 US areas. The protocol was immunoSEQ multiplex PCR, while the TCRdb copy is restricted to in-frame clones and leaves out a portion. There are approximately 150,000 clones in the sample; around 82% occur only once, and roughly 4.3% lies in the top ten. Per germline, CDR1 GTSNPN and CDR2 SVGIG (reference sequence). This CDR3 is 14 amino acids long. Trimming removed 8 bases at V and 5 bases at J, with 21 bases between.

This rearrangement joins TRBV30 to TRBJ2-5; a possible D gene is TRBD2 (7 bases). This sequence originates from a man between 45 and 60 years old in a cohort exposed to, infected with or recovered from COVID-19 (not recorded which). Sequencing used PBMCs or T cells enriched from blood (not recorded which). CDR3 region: CARGAGTRGETQYF. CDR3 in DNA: TGTGCCCGGGGGGCGGGGACCCGTGGCGAGACCCAGTACTTC. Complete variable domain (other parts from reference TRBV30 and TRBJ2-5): SQTIHQWPATLVQPVGSPLSLECTVEGTSNPNLYWYRQAAGRGLQLLFYSVGIGQISSEVPQNLSASRPQDRQFILSSKKLLLSDSGFYLCARGAGTRGETQYFGPGTRLLVL.